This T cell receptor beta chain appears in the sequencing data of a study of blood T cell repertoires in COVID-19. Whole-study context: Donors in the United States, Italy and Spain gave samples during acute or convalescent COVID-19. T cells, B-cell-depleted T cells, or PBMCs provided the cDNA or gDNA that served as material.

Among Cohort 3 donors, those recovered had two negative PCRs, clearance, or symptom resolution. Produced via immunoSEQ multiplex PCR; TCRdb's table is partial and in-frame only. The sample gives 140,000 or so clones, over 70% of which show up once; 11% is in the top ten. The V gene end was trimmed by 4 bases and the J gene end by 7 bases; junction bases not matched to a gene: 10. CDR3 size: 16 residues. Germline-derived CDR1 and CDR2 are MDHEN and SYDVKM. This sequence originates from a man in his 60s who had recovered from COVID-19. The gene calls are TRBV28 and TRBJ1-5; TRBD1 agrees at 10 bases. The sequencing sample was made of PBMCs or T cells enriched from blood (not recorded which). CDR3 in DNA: TGTGCCAGCAGTTCCAGTCCCGGGACAGGGGCACAGCCCCAGCATTTT. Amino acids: CASSSSPGTGAQPQHF.